The source of this TCR beta chain is a study of multiple sclerosis patients with progressive multifocal leukoencephalopathy. General study points: Most PML patients had lower entropy, suggesting less diverse TRB repertoires. Whether JC virus or general immunocompromise explains the findings remained unclear.

Profiled with immunoSEQ multiplex PCR; TCRdb holds only in-frame clones, not every one. Found here are 30,000 or so clones, around 85% of them singletons; the top ten hold 9.5% to 15%. This clone was seen once. Its specificity is not known. The time point is: time of PML onset. At PML onset, T3 blood samples were taken. Germline V gene data show CDR1 as MDHEN and CDR2 as SYDVKM. The CDR3 has 12 residues. Trimming left V 5 bases short and J 3 bases short, with 7 bases between. J is TRBJ1-2 and V is TRBV28; D may be TRBD1 (5 bases). Material: PBMCs, obtained from a patient treated with natalizumab. The receptor's source is a woman under 40 with progressive multifocal leukoencephalopathy. The DNA for the CDR3 is TGTGCCAGCAGTACGGGACACTATGGCTACACCTTC. Protein product: CASSTGHYGYTF.